Below are 20 T cell receptor beta chains sequenced from a single sample in a study of blood T cells in healthy people across ages. For the second PCR, which ran for roughly 7 to 11 cycles, a sample-barcoded 5' primer and a J-beta primer mix were used. TCRdb re-derived calls from the 5' RACE reads in MiXCR, one entry per CDR3 protein. The sample holds approximately 730,000 distinct CDR3 sequences, about 55% seen once. The sample was blood. The receptors were sampled from an elderly man in good health.

The rearrangement joins TRBV6-2 or TRBV6-3 to TRBJ2-5; TRBD2 agrees at 9 bases. The DNA end lines up better with TRBJ2-7; the J call may be wrong. The CDR3 spans 13 residues. Looked up from germline, CDR1 is MNHEY and CDR2 is SVGEGT. This CDR3 reads CASSLASGNEQYF. Written as DNA, the CDR3 is TGTGCCAGCAGTTTAGCTAGCGGGAACGAGCAGTACTTC.

V gene TRBV6-2 or TRBV6-3 combines with J gene TRBJ2-7; the match to TRBD2 covers 9 bases. Trimming took 7 bases from V and 1 from J; bases not matched to a gene: 2. Looked up from germline, CDR1 is MNHEY and CDR2 is SVGEGT. This CDR3 comprises 13 residues. This chain's CDR3 is CASTSGRSYEQYF. For the CDR3, the DNA is TGTGCCAGCACCAGCGGGAGGTCCTACGAGCAGTACTTC.

This clonotype was seen more than once but under ten times. The V call is TRBV2, the J call TRBJ1-1; the D gene is possibly TRBD1 (6 bases). Between the trimmed V and J ends, which lost 2 bases and 11 bases, there was a span of 12 bases. The germline V gene encodes CDR1 SNHLY and CDR2 FYNNEI. This CDR3 comprises 12 residues. The CDR3 DNA sequence: TGTGCCAGCAGTGAATATAGGACAGACGCTTTCTTT. Amino acids: CASSEYRTDAFF.

The J gene is TRBJ2-1, the V gene TRBV28; 9 bases match TRBD1. Germline V lookup: CDR1 MDHEN, CDR2 SYDVKM. Trimming took 2 bases from V and 12 from J; bases not matched to a gene: 8. This CDR3 has 14 amino acids. This CDR3 is CASSLGGTGCGQFF. CDR3 nucleotide sequence: TGTGCCAGCAGTTTAGGCGGGACAGGGTGTGGGCAGTTCTTC.

The chain combines TRBV10-3 with TRBJ2-5; D is uncertain. Germline-derived CDR1 and CDR2 are ENHRY and SYGVKD. CDR3 length equals 12 residues. V shed 4 bases and J shed 0 bases, with 3 bases lying between them. The CDR3 region has the DNA TGTGCCATCAGTGGCAACCAAGAGACCCAGTACTTC. Its protein product is CAISGNQETQYF.

The rearrangement links TRBV2 to TRBJ2-7; TRBD1 might be the D (6 bases). The CDR3 extends over 17 amino acids. Trimming stripped 2 bases from V and 2 bases from J, with 19 bases between. Germline CDR1 is SNHLY and CDR2 is FYNNEI. For the CDR3, the DNA is TGTGCCAGCAGTGAAATGTGGCGACAAGGGGGTCCCTACGAGCAGTACTTC. Residues: CASSEMWRQGGPYEQYF. Filled out from reference TRBV2 and TRBJ2-7, the complete variable domain reads EPEVTQTPSHQVTQMGQEVILRCVPISNHLYFYWYRQILGQKVEFLVSFYNNEISEKSEIFDDQFSVERPDGSNFTLKIRSTKLEDSAMYFCASSEMWRQGGPYEQYFGPGTRLTVT.

This clonotype was seen a handful of times. The chain has TRBV4-2 and TRBJ2-7, with D tentatively TRBD2 (6 bases). Deletions cut 2 bases from V and 2 bases from J, with 19 bases between. The length of the CDR3 is 17 residues. Germline V gene data show CDR1 as LGHNA and CDR2 as YNFKEQ. The CDR3 nucleotides read TGTGCCAGCAGCCAACACTCTGGGACTCTCACAACCTACGAGCAGTACTTC. It codes for CASSQHSGTLTTYEQYF.

The chain uses TRBV29-1 and TRBJ2-3; 9 positions agree with TRBD2. In germline, CDR1 is SQVTM, CDR2 ANQGSEA. After removal of 0 bases from V and 14 bases from J, the junction contained 18 bases not matched to a gene. There are 16 residues in the CDR3. CDR3 amino acids: CSVEERPGLAVGYAYF. CDR3 coding DNA: TGCAGCGTTGAAGAAAGGCCGGGACTAGCAGTTGGATACGCGTATTTT.

V is TRBV20-1 and J is TRBJ2-1; 8 nucleotides align to TRBD2. V shed 0 bases and J 6 bases; nucleotides not matched to a gene: 4. The germline gives CDR1 DFQATT, CDR2 SNEGSKA (reference sequence). This CDR3 is 14 amino acids long. The CDR3 loop reads CSARDSGKVNEQFF. The CDR3 DNA follows: TGCAGTGCTAGAGATAGCGGGAAGGTCAATGAGCAGTTCTTC.

This clonotype has just a few counts. The chain recombines TRBV20-1 with TRBJ2-5; D unresolved. The V end lost 6 bases, the J end lost 2 bases, and 16 bases lay between the germline ends. Germline V gene sequence: CDR1 DFQATT, CDR2 SNEGSKA (reference sequence). The CDR3 loop spans 14 amino acids. CDR3 in amino acids: CSAFAMVTQETQYF. The CDR3 DNA reads as TGCAGTGCCTTCGCCATGGTTACGCAAGAGACCCAGTACTTC.

This chain uses TRBV2 with TRBJ2-1; 7 nucleotides match TRBD2. Germline V lookup: CDR1 SNHLY, CDR2 FYNNEI. CDR3 size: 14 residues. V trimming: 3 bases; J trimming: 3 bases; junction bases outside the gene matches: 2. CDR3 nucleotides: TGTGCCAGCAGTGATGCTAGCGGCTACAATGAGCAGTTCTTC. It specifies CASSDASGYNEQFF.

The chain employs TRBV2 and TRBJ2-3; a possible D gene is TRBD1 (8 bases). This CDR3 region has 16 residues. Germline assignment: CDR1 SNHLY and CDR2 FYNNEI. V gave up 6 bases and J gave up 3 bases, with 19 bases separating them. The CDR3 protein is CASRAGQVKGTDTQYF. The DNA of the CDR3 is TGTGCCAGCAGAGCGGGACAGGTGAAGGGGACAGATACGCAGTATTTT.

The genes are TRBV11-2 and TRBJ2-7, with a weak D call TRBD2 (6 bases). Trimming pared 5 bases from V and 3 bases from J, leaving 17 bases between. Germline-derived CDR1 and CDR2 are SGHAT and FQNNGV. CDR3 size: 15 residues. As DNA, the CDR3 is TGTGCCAGCAGCGAGGCCGGACTAAGGGACTACGAGCAGTACTTC. It yields the protein CASSEAGLRDYEQYF.

The V gene is TRBV29-1, the J gene TRBJ1-2; D may be TRBD1 (6 bases). CDR1 and CDR2 (germline): SQVTM, ANQGSEA. This CDR3 comprises 13 residues. Trimming left V 6 bases short and J 5 bases short, with 16 bases between. For the CDR3, the DNA is TGCAGCGTCTATACAGGGATTTGGTATGGCTACACCTTC. As protein: CSVYTGIWYGYTF.

There are a few counts of this clonotype. The V gene is TRBV7-2, the J gene TRBJ2-7; D is undetermined. The CDR3 is made up of 12 amino acids. In germline, CDR1 is SGHTA, CDR2 FQGNSA. V lost 5 bases and J lost 3, with 8 bases in between. CDR3 nucleotide sequence: TGTGCCAGCAGCCGGAACCGCTACGAGCAGTACTTC. Protein product: CASSRNRYEQYF.

The sample holds a few counts of this clonotype. The chain is built from TRBV24-1 and TRBJ2-1, with D possibly called TRBD1 or TRBD2 (5 bases each). Per the germline V gene, CDR1 is KGHDR and CDR2 is SFDVKD. Trimming shortened V by 2 bases and J by 3 bases, and 13 bases separated the two germline ends. The CDR3 length is 16 residues. The CDR3 reads CATSDSGPKDYNEQFF. The CDR3 DNA is TGTGCCACCAGTGATTCGGGGCCTAAAGACTACAATGAGCAGTTCTTC.

This rearrangement joins TRBV7-2 to TRBJ2-7; 7 nucleotides align to TRBD1. Looked up from germline, CDR1 is SGHTA and CDR2 is FQGNSA. The length of the CDR3 is 16 residues. Trimming at V came to 1 base and at J to 3 bases, leaving 9 bases not matched to a gene. The CDR3 region has the DNA TGTGCCAGCAGCTTAGTTCTCGGGACAGTGATCTACGAGCAGTACTTC. Residues: CASSLVLGTVIYEQYF.

The chain uses TRBV28 and TRBJ2-5; D unclear. The DNA end lines up better with TRBJ2-7; the J call may be wrong. Germline CDR1 MDHEN, CDR2 SYDVKM. The CDR3 runs 13 residues. CDR3 in amino acids: CASSRVLNYEQYF. CDR3 sequence (DNA): TGTGCCAGCAGTCGGGTCTTAAACTACGAGCAGTACTTC.

V usage is TRBV5-5 and J usage is TRBJ1-4; D not certain. Germline values: CDR1 SGHKS, CDR2 YYEKEE (reference sequence). V lost 1 base and J 7 bases, leaving 11 bases between the germline ends. This CDR3 has 14 residues. The CDR3 protein is CASSLTRPSEKLFF. The CDR3, as DNA: TGTGCCAGCAGCTTGACCAGGCCCAGTGAAAAACTGTTTTTT.

The rearrangement links TRBV11-3 to TRBJ2-1, with TRBD1 as a possible D gene (6 bases). CDR3 size: 11 residues. Germline CDR1 SGHNT, CDR2 YENEEA. V gave up 6 bases and J gave up 11 bases, with 11 bases separating them. DNA of the CDR3: TGTGCCAGCAGTTTGGGGGCTAAGCAGTTCTTC. Its translation is CASSLGAKQFF.